The subject of this entry is one T cell receptor beta chain. Its target is unknown. The sample is drawn from a study of OX40 agonist ivuxolimab in advanced cancers. Across the whole study: A diagnosis of hepatocellular carcinoma, melanoma, renal cell or head and neck cancer was present in dose-escalation patients.

General study points: In the 0.1 to 3.0 mg/kg range, CD4+ and CD8+ blood T cells had expanded clonally by week 6.

CDR1 is WNHNN, CDR2 SYGVQD, per germline (reference sequence). V dropped 3 bases and J dropped 3 bases, with 15 bases sitting between them. The CDR3 covers 15 residues. The table came from immunoSEQ multiplex PCR; TCRdb's copy has only in-frame clones and leaves some out. The data show over 35,000 clones, about 80% seen once. The sample in question was CD4+ or CD8+ T cells sorted from blood, obtained in a trial of the OX40 agonist ivuxolimab. The TCR comes from an adult with an advanced solid tumor such as melanoma, head and neck, liver or kidney cancer. The chain combines TRBV10-1 with TRBJ2-7, with D tentatively TRBD1 (6 bases). CDR3 loop: CASSDLRQGGYEQYF. CDR3 nucleotides: TGCGCCAGCAGTGACCTGAGGCAAGGGGGCTACGAGCAGTACTTC.